The 14 T cell receptor beta chains reported below all come from one sample, sequenced in a study of blood T cell repertoires in COVID-19. Generated by immunoSEQ multiplex PCR, the TCRdb table keeps only in-frame clones and is missing some. The table includes roughly 100,000 clones, 85% to 90% detected once. Material: peripheral blood. The receptors stem from a human donor in a cohort sampled during active COVID-19.

A single count supports this clone. V gene TRBV25-1 combines with J gene TRBJ2-6, with TRBD1 matching over 9 bases. J gave up 3 bases and V 4 bases, and 7 bases lay outside the gene matches. The CDR3 is 17 residues long. Germline loops: CDR1 MGHDK, CDR2 SYGVNS. The CDR3: CASSVGQGGDGANVLTF. The DNA of the CDR3 is TGTGCCAGCAGTGTGGGACAGGGAGGGGATGGGGCCAACGTCCTGACTTTC.

The chain joins TRBV7-2 to TRBJ2-3, with 10 nucleotides matching TRBD1. V lost 3 bases, J lost 5 bases, and 5 bases stayed unmatched. The germline V gene encodes CDR1 SGHTA and CDR2 FQGNSA. This CDR3 contains 15 residues. The CDR3 loop is CASSFRDRGEDTQYF. Written as DNA, the CDR3 is TGTGCCAGCAGCTTCCGGGACAGGGGTGAAGATACGCAGTATTTT.

This clone was counted a few times. The CDR3 DNA follows: TGTGCCAGCAGCCAAATAGGGGCTGGAAACACCATATATTTT. Its protein is CASSQIGAGNTIYF. The gene calls are TRBV14 and TRBJ1-3; D may be TRBD1 (5 bases). This CDR3 is built from 14 residues. Germline CDR1 and CDR2: SGHDN and FVKESK. Trimming removed 2 bases from V and 2 bases from J, with 7 bases in between.

V is TRBV28 and J is TRBJ2-7; D may be TRBD2 (6 bases). Trimming stripped 5 bases from V and 0 bases from J, with 14 bases between. Germline CDR1 is MDHEN and CDR2 is SYDVKM. This CDR3 region has 15 residues. This CDR3 reads CASSAGTLYSYEQYF. For the CDR3, the DNA is TGTGCCAGCAGTGCCGGGACTCTATACTCCTACGAGCAGTACTTC.

This rearrangement joins TRBV10-2 to TRBJ2-4, with D possibly matching TRBD1 (6 bases). Trimming took 3 bases from V and 2 from J, leaving 26 bases between them. The CDR3 has 20 residues. The V gene's germline CDR1 is WSHSY and CDR2 SAAADI. In DNA form, the CDR3 reads TGCGCCAGCAGTGATAGATGGGCAGGGGCGCGAGTTGGGACCAAAAACATTCAGTACTTC. Amino acid sequence: CASSDRWAGARVGTKNIQYF.

The V and J genes are TRBV19 and TRBJ2-2, with 9 bases aligning to TRBD2. V shed 3 bases and J 4 bases; nucleotides not matched to a gene: 12. The CDR3 length is 18 residues. CDR1 LNHDA and CDR2 SQIVND come from the germline V gene (reference sequence). The CDR3: CASSIPPGLAKTTGELFF. CDR3 DNA sequence: TGTGCCAGTAGTATCCCCCCGGGACTAGCAAAAACCACCGGGGAGCTGTTTTTT.

Turning to this clone: The sample carries other DNA sequences with the same CDR3. The chain couples TRBV28 to TRBJ2-3, with D possibly being TRBD2 (6 bases). The length of the CDR3 is 15 residues. Germline CDR1 reads MDHEN; CDR2 reads SYDVKM. Trimming left V 8 bases short and J 3 bases short, with 18 bases between. In DNA form, the CDR3 reads TGTGCCAGCCGGGGACTTGAGACTAGTACAGATACGCAGTATTTT. This translates into CASRGLETSTDTQYF.

As to this clone: A junction end diverges from the germline sequence, so it may reflect a read error. The chain combines TRBV11-3 with TRBJ1-1; 9 nucleotides match TRBD1. The CDR3 loop spans 19 amino acids. CDR1 and CDR2 (germline): SGHNT, YENEEA. DNA for the CDR3: TGTGCCAGCAGCTTAGGTGGCCTTACTAGGACAGGGGTGAATACTGAAGCTTTCTTT. Translation gives CASSLGGLTRTGVNTEAFF.

This chain links TRBV29-1 with TRBJ2-1, with a tentative D call TRBD1 (5 bases). V was pared by 4 bases and J by 6 bases, with 10 bases between. CDR3 size: 12 residues. Germline CDR1 and CDR2: SQVTM and ANQGSEA. The CDR3 nucleotides read TGCAGCGTTGGACGACAGCCCAATGAGCAGTTCTTC. Translation gives CSVGRQPNEQFF.

This clone was seen more than once but under ten times. V is TRBV24-1 and J is TRBJ2-5; D unclear. This CDR3 has 12 amino acids. The germline V and J ends were trimmed by 3 bases and 5 bases, with 6 bases remaining between them. Germline V CDR1 and CDR2: KGHDR, SFDVKD. The chain's CDR3 is CATSDVSETQYF. The DNA of the CDR3 is TGTGCCACCAGTGATGTTTCTGAGACCCAGTACTTC.

This clone is a singleton in its sample. The chain has TRBV6-2 or TRBV6-3 and TRBJ1-1; D perhaps matches TRBD1 (5 bases). There are 13 residues in the CDR3. The germline V and J ends were trimmed by 5 bases and 6 bases, with 13 bases remaining between them. Germline CDR1 MNHEY, CDR2 SVGEGT. The CDR3, as DNA: TGTGCCAGCAGTCAACCAGGGTCCCCTGAAGCTTTCTTT. Translating it yields CASSQPGSPEAFF.

This clone has only one observation. This chain joins TRBV5-4 and TRBJ1-4, with 9 nucleotides matching TRBD1. The CDR3 consists of 17 residues. In germline, CDR1 is SGHNT, CDR2 YYREEE (reference sequence). V lost 0 bases, J lost 7 bases, and 10 bases stayed unmatched. The CDR3 spells CASSLDPTGGRIEKLFF. CDR3 bases: TGTGCCAGCAGCTTGGATCCTACAGGGGGCCGAATTGAAAAACTGTTTTTT.

This clone was observed a handful of times. V is TRBV2 and J is TRBJ2-1, with 9 positions matching TRBD2. After removal of 0 bases from V and 7 bases from J, the junction contained 7 bases not matched to a gene. Germline CDR1 and CDR2: SNHLY and FYNNEI. CDR3 size: 16 residues. The DNA of the CDR3 is TGTGCCAGCAGTGAAGCCGGCGGGGGGGCGTTTAATGAGCAGTTCTTC. Translated: CASSEAGGGAFNEQFF.

This sequence joins TRBV11-3 and TRBJ2-7, with D perhaps matching TRBD2 (5 bases). This CDR3 contains 17 residues. Trimming removed 4 bases at V and 1 base at J, with 20 bases between. Germline CDR1 reads SGHNT; CDR2 reads YENEEA. The CDR3, as DNA: TGTGCCAGCAGCTCCTATACTCGGGGTGACGGGTCCTACGAGCAGTACTTC. Translated, it gives CASSSYTRGDGSYEQYF.